The 10 T cell receptor beta chains reported below all come from one sample, sequenced in a study of CD4 T cell repertoires in COVID-19. No culture step preceded sequencing of the ex vivo isolated memory T cells. Sequencing used immunoSEQ multiplex PCR; TCRdb keeps in-frame clones, though not all of them. The sample holds tens of thousands of clones, around 90% seen once. The input for sequencing was central memory CD4+ T cells from blood, taken before the COVID-19 pandemic. The receptors derive from a human donor who had COVID-19.

This clone appeared a few times. V usage is TRBV6-5 and J usage is TRBJ2-7; D unclear. The CDR3 spans 14 residues. Germline V CDR1 and CDR2: MNHEY, SVGAGI. Between the trimmed V and J ends, which lost 5 bases and 1 base, there was a span of 12 bases. CDR3 in DNA: TGTGCCAGCAGTCAAGATGCGCGTTCCTACGAGCAGTACTTC. Translating gives CASSQDARSYEQYF.

The gene calls are TRBV6-7 and TRBJ2-7; possible D gene TRBD1, 5 bases. TRBV6-7 is an open reading frame, and its role is uncertain. The ends were cut back, 10 bases at V and 0 bases at J, with 16 bases in the middle. The CDR3 length is 14 residues. In nucleotides, the CDR3 is TGTGCCACCGTAGCAGGGCGGAGCTCCTACGAGCAGTACTTC. This encodes CATVAGRSSYEQYF.

The chain is built from TRBV30 and TRBJ2-7; the D gene is possibly TRBD1 (6 bases). CDR3 length equals 11 residues. Trimming took 7 bases from V and 5 from J, leaving 12 bases between them. Per the germline V gene, CDR1 is GTSNPN and CDR2 is SVGIG (reference sequence). The CDR3: CALTGLDEQYF. In nucleotides, the CDR3 is TGTGCCTTAACAGGGTTGGACGAGCAGTACTTC.

The chain has TRBV4-1 and TRBJ2-3; 9 bases are a match to TRBD2. The germline V gene encodes CDR1 MGHRA and CDR2 YSYEKL. J was trimmed by 4 bases and V by 5 bases; bases with no gene match: 7. The CDR3 sequence is 15 residues long. CDR3 sequence: CASSLGLASADTQYF. The DNA for the CDR3 is TGCGCCAGCAGCTTGGGACTAGCTAGCGCAGATACGCAGTATTTT.

This clone is a singleton in its sample. This sequence joins TRBV6-4 and TRBJ2-7, with TRBD2 identical over 8 bases. The CDR3 runs to 15 residues. Germline loops: CDR1 MRHNA, CDR2 SNTAGT. The J segment lost 6 bases and the V segment lost 5 bases, leaving 12 bases of the junction unmatched. The CDR3 bases are TGTGCCAGCAGTCCACGGCAAGCGGGAGTTGGCGAGCAGTACTTC. Its protein product is CASSPRQAGVGEQYF.

J is TRBJ1-1 and V is TRBV29-1, with a weak D call TRBD1 (6 bases). V dropped 7 bases and J dropped 6 bases, with 18 bases sitting between them. The CDR3 runs 13 residues. The germline CDR1 and CDR2 sequences are SQVTM and ANQGSEA. The CDR3 is CSGGGQGSSEAFF. The CDR3 DNA is TGCAGCGGGGGGGGGCAGGGGAGCTCTGAAGCTTTCTTT.

This chain uses TRBV5-6 with TRBJ2-7; tentative D call: TRBD2 (6 bases). The length of the CDR3 is 14 residues. V dropped 2 bases and J dropped 4 bases, with 13 bases sitting between them. Germline CDR1 SGHDT, CDR2 YYEEEE. The CDR3 coding sequence is TGTGCCAGCAGCTTTCGGGGAGGAGGGTACGAGCAGTACTTC. Translating it yields CASSFRGGGYEQYF.

The chain combines TRBV29-1 with TRBJ2-2; TRBD2 matches at 7 bases. Germline-derived CDR1 and CDR2 are SQVTM and ANQGSEA. Trimming cost V 5 bases and J 2 bases; bases outside gene matches: 5. This CDR3 is 14 amino acids long. DNA of the CDR3: TGCAGCGTTTCGGGGAGGGGAAACACCGGGGAGCTGTTTTTT. This translates into CSVSGRGNTGELFF.

This chain joins TRBV19 and TRBJ1-5; D perhaps matches TRBD1 (5 bases). CDR1 LNHDA and CDR2 SQIVND come from the germline V gene (reference sequence). V was cut by 3 bases and J by 6 bases, with 12 bases left in between. The CDR3 is 14 residues long. CDR3 amino acids: CASSMGGTGQPQHF. The CDR3 region has the DNA TGTGCCAGTAGTATGGGAGGGACCGGTCAGCCCCAGCATTTT.

The count of this clone is one. This chain joins TRBV11-2 and TRBJ2-7; 12 bases match TRBD1. Germline CDR1 is SGHAT and CDR2 is FQNNGV. This CDR3 has 16 amino acids. V gave up 3 bases and J gave up 4 bases; unmatched junction bases: 7. CDR3 DNA: TGTGCCAGCAGCTTCCCGGGACAGGGGGCGCGTTACGAGCAGTACTTC. This translates into CASSFPGQGARYEQYF.